A single T cell receptor beta chain is shown here with its context. These data belong to a study of blood T cell repertoires in COVID-19. Whole-study context: The samples span acute and convalescent COVID-19 from the United States, Italy and Spain. The cDNA or gDNA used as material had been derived from T cells, B-cell-depleted T cells, or PBMCs.

In the original workflow: Estimates of nucleated cell counts were drawn from the amplification of reference gene primers. Profiling relied on immunoSEQ multiplex PCR, and the TCRdb table lists in-frame clones only, not all of them. The V and J calls and clone size are taken from that table; D and trimming were inferred from the DNA. Of roughly 200,000 clones listed, around 90% are singletons. Input material: peripheral blood. The sequence was collected from a man in his sixties with acute or convalescent COVID-19.

The CDR3 nucleotides read TGCGCCAGCAGCTTGTCTCCTACCCCAGGGGGCGGAGGGACAACTAATGAAAAACTGTTTTTT. This codes for CASSLSPTPGGGGTTNEKLFF. The rearrangement uses TRBV5-1 and TRBJ1-4; the match to TRBD1 covers 8 bases. The CDR3 loop spans 21 amino acids. J gave up 0 bases and V 1 base, and 17 bases lay outside the gene matches. The germline V gene encodes CDR1 SGHRS and CDR2 YFSETQ.